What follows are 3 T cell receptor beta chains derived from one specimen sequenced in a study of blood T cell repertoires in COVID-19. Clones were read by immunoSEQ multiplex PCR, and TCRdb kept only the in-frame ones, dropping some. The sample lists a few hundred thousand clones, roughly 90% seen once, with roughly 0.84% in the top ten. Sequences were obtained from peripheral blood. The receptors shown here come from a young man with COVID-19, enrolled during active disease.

In DNA form, the CDR3 reads TGCGCCAGCAGCTTGTACTGGGCCAGCGGGAGGAGCAACGAGCAGTACTTC. Translation: CASSLYWASGRSNEQYF. The chain couples TRBV5-1 to TRBJ2-7; 9 bases fit TRBD2. The CDR3 is 17 residues long. Per the germline V gene, CDR1 is SGHRS and CDR2 is YFSETQ. Trimming cost V 1 base and J 5 bases; bases outside gene matches: 13.

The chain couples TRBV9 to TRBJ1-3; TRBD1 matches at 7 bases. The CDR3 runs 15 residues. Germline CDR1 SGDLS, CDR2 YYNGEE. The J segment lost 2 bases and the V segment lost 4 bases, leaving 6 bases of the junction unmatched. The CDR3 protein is CASSPRQGAGNTIYF. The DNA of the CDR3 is TGTGCCAGCAGCCCCCGACAGGGCGCTGGAAACACCATATATTTT.

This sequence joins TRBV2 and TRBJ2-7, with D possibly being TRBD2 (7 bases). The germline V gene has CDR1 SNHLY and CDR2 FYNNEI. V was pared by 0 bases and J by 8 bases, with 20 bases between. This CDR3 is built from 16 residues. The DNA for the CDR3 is TGTGCCAGCAGTGAAGCGGGGAGGGCCCAGGGGCCCAAGCAGTACTTC. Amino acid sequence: CASSEAGRAQGPKQYF. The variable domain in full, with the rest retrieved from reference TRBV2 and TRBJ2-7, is EPEVTQTPSHQVTQMGQEVILRCVPISNHLYFYWYRQILGQKVEFLVSFYNNEISEKSEIFDDQFSVERPDGSNFTLKIRSTKLEDSAMYFCASSEAGRAQGPKQYFGPGTRLTVT.